Here is one T cell receptor (beta chain) with its context. Trimming took off 0 bases at V and 2 bases at J, with 14 bases between the two ends. Germline V gene sequence: CDR1 SGHDN, CDR2 FVKESK. This CDR3 has 16 residues. This entry comes from a study of blood T cells in healthy people across ages. Next came a second PCR, run for roughly 6 to 11 cycles, which used a sample-barcoded 5' primer along with a J-beta primer mix. TCRdb passed the 5' RACE reads through MiXCR, listing each CDR3 protein once. This sample has 1,300,000 or so distinct CDR3 sequences, with around 55% found just once. Sequencing was performed on blood. The receptor was derived from a man between 18 and 29 years old in good health. The chain is built from TRBV14 and TRBJ2-7; possible D gene TRBD1, 5 bases. CDR3 loop: CASSQDIRTKTYEQYF. The CDR3 nucleotides are TGTGCCAGCAGCCAAGACATAAGGACAAAGACCTACGAGCAGTACTTC.